A selection of T cell receptor beta chains follows, all from one sample in a study of beta chain features in type 1 diabetes. Produced via immunoSEQ multiplex PCR; TCRdb's table is partial and in-frame only. The top ten hold roughly 0.04% of the sample, which has about 660,000 clones, around an eighth seen once. What was sequenced was naive CD4+ T cells from blood. The receptors come from a man between 18 and 29 years old with type 1 diabetes. Each CDR3 is given without its conserved first and last residue. Fields, in order: clone size, V gene, CDR3 protein. Some rows have no size entry. The others give once, few or many, or a class for an expanded clone.

abundance: few
v_gene: TRBV6-6
CDR3aa: AWGQGAGTGELF

abundance: .
v_gene: TRBV19
CDR3aa: ASSPGLAGVSEQF

abundance: few
v_gene: TRBV27
CDR3aa: ASSPLRYNSPLH

abundance: few
v_gene: TRBV6-5
CDR3aa: ASSYSYRASKAF

abundance: few
v_gene: TRBV18
CDR3aa: ASSLRDGSTDTQY

abundance: few
v_gene: TRBV7-9
CDR3aa: ASSRDVEKLF

abundance: few
v_gene: TRBV20-1
CDR3aa: SARNQGTQY

abundance: few
v_gene: TRBV7-2
CDR3aa: ASSSLGQRNSPLH

abundance: .
v_gene: TRBV30
CDR3aa: AWSTTYNEQF

abundance: few
v_gene: TRBV30
CDR3aa: AWSLLTSGGEKLF

abundance: .
v_gene: TRBV28
CDR3aa: ASSPSGNTEAF

abundance: few
v_gene: TRBV4-2
CDR3aa: ASSRGMANTEAF

abundance: .
v_gene: TRBV25-1
CDR3aa: ASSLTTGDTEAF

abundance: few
v_gene: TRBV6-6
CDR3aa: ASRPYLRGMEQY

abundance: .
v_gene: TRBV7-2
CDR3aa: ASSVDRATQY

abundance: few
v_gene: TRBV7-7
CDR3aa: ASSPSPRGNEQF

abundance: .
v_gene: TRBV14
CDR3aa: ASSSTIYRYEQY

abundance: few
v_gene: TRBV5-1
CDR3aa: ASSPTGDYNEQF

abundance: few
v_gene: TRBV6-5
CDR3aa: ASSYSIGQGSSPLH

abundance: few
v_gene: TRBV9
CDR3aa: ASSRQEGYGYT

abundance: few
v_gene: TRBV5-4
CDR3aa: ASSTLAGRSYNEQF

abundance: .
v_gene: TRBV7-2
CDR3aa: ASSLPRTTGRAKNIQY

abundance: .
v_gene: TRBV18
CDR3aa: ASSGRVNRRMNTEAF

abundance: few
v_gene: TRBV21-1
CDR3aa: ASRSLRLNTEAF

abundance: .
v_gene: TRBV30
CDR3aa: AWEPTGGSNQPQH

abundance: .
v_gene: TRBV6-6
CDR3aa: ASSQGNPGQPQH

abundance: .
v_gene: TRBV9
CDR3aa: ASSVAVGPQETQY

abundance: .
v_gene: TRBV7-2
CDR3aa: ASSLGLTSGATDTQY

abundance: .
v_gene: TRBV7-7
CDR3aa: ASSLIPQHYSNQPQH

abundance: few
v_gene: TRBV5-1
CDR3aa: ASSLTGSYEQY

abundance: few
v_gene: TRBV19
CDR3aa: ASTLQVQGGELF

abundance: few
v_gene: TRBV27
CDR3aa: ASVEWDRGTYEQY